This entry features one TCR beta chain sequence. Its antigen is still unknown. This sample is drawn from a study of cytomegalovirus exposure and HLA in healthy donors. The CDR3 totals 16 residues. Germline values: CDR1 ENHRY, CDR2 SYGVKD. Deletions cut 3 bases from V and 8 bases from J, with 19 bases between. Study-wide results and limits: Most subjects had HLA-A and HLA-B alleles reportedly predicted accurately by TCR beta sequences. For TCR beta chains, V- and J-gene trimming was later linked to a missense DCLRE1C variant. Highly shared sequence variants in one cluster were likely a sequencing artifact.

Primers included in the PCR were 60 Vbeta and 13 Jbeta primers. Data came from immunoSEQ multiplex PCR; TCRdb stores just in-frame clones and leaves some out. This table holds approximately 130,000 clones, 84% found once. The source material was PBMCs. The receptor's source is a man over 45 in good health and CMV-seronegative. J is TRBJ2-2 and V is TRBV10-3; tentatively, D is TRBD1 (6 bases). The CDR3 nucleotides are TGTGCCATCAGTGACTACCGGGACACGGCCCGGGGGGAGCTGTTTTTT. Protein: CAISDYRDTARGELFF.